The next 17 T cell receptor beta chains were all read from a single sample in a study of T cells in Graves' hyperthyroidism and ophthalmopathy. Regions amplified from RNA transcripts were the TCR beta CDR3 regions. The TCR CDR3 was amplified in a first-round RT-PCR using the HTBI primer set. TCRdb recomputed calls from the multiplex PCR reads with MiXCR, one row per CDR3 protein. The data contain about half a million distinct CDR3 sequences, about 20% of them singletons. Source material: blood. Receptors were obtained from an older woman with Graves' ophthalmopathy.

The chain combines TRBV7-9 with TRBJ2-3, with D maybe TRBD1 (5 bases). The CDR3 length is 16 residues. Trimming took 0 bases from V and 1 from J, leaving 11 bases between them. The germline CDR1 and CDR2 sequences are SEHNR and FQNEAQ (reference sequence). CDR3 nucleotides: TGTGCCAGCAGCTTAGCGGGCACAGGCGGCACAGATACGCAGTATTTT. Protein: CASSLAGTGGTDTQYF.

The genes are TRBV7-2 and TRBJ2-7; 8 nucleotides agree with TRBD2. The CDR3 is 18 residues long. In germline, CDR1 is SGHTA, CDR2 FQGNSA. The ends lost 4 bases at V and 1 base at J; junction bases unmatched: 15. The CDR3 sequence is CASSSRGGRGGRSYEQYF. The CDR3 DNA reads TGTGCCAGCAGCTCGCGAGGCGGGAGAGGCGGGAGGTCCTACGAGCAGTACTTC.

Ten or more counts support this clonotype. The V and J genes are TRBV12-3 or TRBV12-4 and TRBJ1-1; D may be TRBD1 (5 bases). V was pared by 5 bases and J by 10 bases, with 14 bases between. The CDR3 has 12 residues. The CDR3: CASSPGTYGAFF. CDR3 DNA sequence: TGTGCCAGCAGTCCGGGGACGTATGGAGCTTTCTTT.

The gene calls are TRBV12-3 or TRBV12-4 and TRBJ2-2, with 12 bases matching TRBD2. V shed 3 bases, J shed 5 bases, and the junction held 7 bases outside the gene matches. This CDR3 region has 17 residues. CDR3 nucleotides: TGTGCCAGCAGTTTGCTAGCGGGAGGGGTGGCGACCGGGGAGCTGTTTTTT. As protein: CASSLLAGGVATGELFF.

This clonotype was seen a handful of times. This chain joins TRBV6-9 and TRBJ2-1, with 8 bases that match TRBD2. Losses at the gene ends were 3 bases for V and 7 bases for J; bases not matched to a gene: 14. In germline, CDR1 is MNHGY, CDR2 SVAAGI. CDR3 length: 17 amino acids. The CDR3, as DNA: TGTGCCAGCAGTTACGGCGTGGCAAAGCGGGAGCAAAATGAGCAGTTCTTC. Its protein product is CASSYGVAKREQNEQFF.

The chain links TRBV19 to TRBJ2-6; weak D call: TRBD1 (6 bases). The germline gives CDR1 LNHDA, CDR2 SQIVND (reference sequence). The CDR3 is made up of 18 amino acids. With 3 bases removed from V and 2 bases from J, the gap between germline ends came to 17 bases. For the CDR3, the DNA is TGTGCCAGTAGTATCTCGGGGACACACCAAACTGGGGCCAACGTCCTGACTTTC. Its protein product is CASSISGTHQTGANVLTF.

The chain combines TRBV5-1 with TRBJ2-3; unclear D gene. V lost 0 bases, J lost 2 bases, and 7 bases lay in between. Germline-derived CDR1 and CDR2 are SGHRS and YFSETQ. This CDR3 has 14 residues. The CDR3 DNA reads TGCGCCAGCAGCTTGGGCTCAATCACAGATACGCAGTATTTT. This translates into CASSLGSITDTQYF.

This clonotype came up many times. The chain links TRBV2 to TRBJ2-2; no reliable D call. The length of the CDR3 is 13 residues. Per germline, CDR1 SNHLY and CDR2 FYNNEI. V lost 5 bases and J lost 3, with 7 bases in between. The CDR3 coding sequence is TGTGCCAGCAGTAGGACGTACACCGGGGAGCTGTTTTTT. This translates into CASSRTYTGELFF.

This clonotype was counted between two and nine times. The rearrangement uses TRBV10-3 and TRBJ1-1; 7 nucleotides line up with TRBD1. Losses at the gene ends were 6 bases for V and 7 bases for J; bases not matched to a gene: 5. The CDR3 runs 12 residues. CDR1 and CDR2 (germline): ENHRY, SYGVKD. CDR3 sequence (DNA): TGTGCCATCAGGGCCTGGGACAGTGAAGCTTTCTTT. Translated: CAIRAWDSEAFF.

On this clonotype: Mismatch with germline at one junction end may stem from a read error. This chain links TRBV19 with TRBJ2-7; 7 nucleotides match TRBD1. In germline, CDR1 is LNHDA, CDR2 SQIVND (reference sequence). CDR3 length equals 13 residues. The CDR3 region is CASSETGPYEQYF. CDR3 sequence (DNA): TGCGCCAGCAGCGAGACAGGGCCCTACGAGCAGTACTTC.

V usage is TRBV5-1 and J usage is TRBJ1-1, with D perhaps TRBD1 (5 bases). CDR1 and CDR2 (germline): SGHRS, YFSETQ. The CDR3 loop spans 16 amino acids. V was pared by 0 bases and J by 1 base, with 13 bases between. CDR3 protein: CASSLVAAGRNTEAFF. The CDR3 coding sequence is TGCGCCAGCAGCTTGGTAGCCGCAGGGAGGAACACTGAAGCTTTCTTT.

The chain links TRBV6-5 to TRBJ1-6; D not resolved. Germline CDR1 MNHEY, CDR2 SVGAGI. Trimming took off 0 bases at V and 7 bases at J, with 4 bases between the two ends. The CDR3 runs 13 residues. The chain's CDR3 is CASSYSRNSPLHF. As DNA, the CDR3 is TGTGCCAGCAGTTACTCTAGGAATTCACCCCTCCACTTT.

This clonotype was seen many times. The chain couples TRBV6-6 to TRBJ2-1; tentatively, D is TRBD1 or TRBD2 (7 bases each). The V gene lost 2 bases and the J gene lost 2 bases, with 19 bases spanning the gap. Germline CDR1 is MNHNY and CDR2 is SVGAGI (reference sequence). The CDR3 runs 18 residues. CDR3 sequence reads: CASSYTDIRGRAYNEQFF. For the CDR3, the DNA is TGTGCCAGCAGTTACACGGACATCAGGGGGAGGGCCTACAATGAGCAGTTCTTC.

The chain has TRBV7-2 and TRBJ2-5; D is uncertain. CDR1 and CDR2 from the germline V gene are SGHTA and FQGNSA. V lost 1 base and J 5 bases, leaving 11 bases between the germline ends. CDR3 size: 14 residues. CDR3 sequence reads: CASSLGKSWETQYF. In nucleotides, the CDR3 is TGTGCCAGCAGCTTAGGGAAGAGTTGGGAGACCCAGTACTTC.

This clonotype was observed many times. The rearrangement links TRBV7-3 to TRBJ2-7; the D gene could be TRBD1 or TRBD2 (5 bases each). The V end lost 0 bases, the J end lost 3 bases, and 15 bases lay between the germline ends. Per the germline V gene, CDR1 is SGHTA and CDR2 is FQGTGA. The CDR3 sequence is 16 residues long. The CDR3 here is CASSLTAGRGLYEQYF. As DNA, the CDR3 is TGTGCCAGCAGCTTAACGGCAGGGCGAGGGCTCTACGAGCAGTACTTC. Full variable domain (outside the CDR3, taken from reference TRBV7-3 and TRBJ2-7): GAGVSQTPSNKVTEKGKYVELRCDPISGHTALYWYRQSLGQGPEFLIYFQGTGAADDSGLPNDRFFAVRPEGSVSTLKIQRTERGDSAVYLCASSLTAGRGLYEQYFGPGTRLTVT.

The genes are TRBV6-5 and TRBJ1-1, with D perhaps TRBD1 (5 bases). V lost 2 bases to trimming and J lost 3 bases, with 10 bases between them. This CDR3 region has 14 residues. Germline lookup yields CDR1 MNHEY and CDR2 SVGAGI. Here the CDR3 DNA reads TGTGCCAGCAGTTACGCCCGAGGGGACACTGAAGCTTTCTTT. Translated: CASSYARGDTEAFF.

This clonotype has only a few counts. The rearrangement links TRBV15 to TRBJ2-5, with TRBD2 as a possible D gene (5 bases). The CDR3 contains 13 residues. Between the trimmed V and J ends, which lost 0 bases and 13 bases, there was a span of 15 bases. Germline V gives CDR1 LNHNV, CDR2 YYDKDF (reference sequence). In nucleotides, the CDR3 is TGTGCCACCAGCAGAGATGAGGGCTTTACCTCGTACTTC. This sequence encodes CATSRDEGFTSYF.